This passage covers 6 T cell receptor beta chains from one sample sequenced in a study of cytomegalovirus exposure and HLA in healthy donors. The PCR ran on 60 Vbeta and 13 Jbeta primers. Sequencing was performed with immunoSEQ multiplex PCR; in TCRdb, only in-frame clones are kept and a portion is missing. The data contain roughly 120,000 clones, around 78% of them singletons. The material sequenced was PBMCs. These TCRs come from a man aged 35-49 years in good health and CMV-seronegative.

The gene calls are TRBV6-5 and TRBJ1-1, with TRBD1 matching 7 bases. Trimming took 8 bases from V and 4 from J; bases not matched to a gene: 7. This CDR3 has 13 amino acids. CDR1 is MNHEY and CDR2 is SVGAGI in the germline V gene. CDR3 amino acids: CASLRQGGTEAFF. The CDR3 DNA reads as TGTGCCAGCCTTCGACAGGGCGGCACTGAAGCTTTCTTT.

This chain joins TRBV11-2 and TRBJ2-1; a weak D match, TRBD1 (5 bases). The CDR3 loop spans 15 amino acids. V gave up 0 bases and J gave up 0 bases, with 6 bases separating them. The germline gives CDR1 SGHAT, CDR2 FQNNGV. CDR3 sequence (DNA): TGTGCCAGCAGCTTAGAAGGGGACTCCTACAATGAGCAGTTCTTC. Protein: CASSLEGDSYNEQFF.

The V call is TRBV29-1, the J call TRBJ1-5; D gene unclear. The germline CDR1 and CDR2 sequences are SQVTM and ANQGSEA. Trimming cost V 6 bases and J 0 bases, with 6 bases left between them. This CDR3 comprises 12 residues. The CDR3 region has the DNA TGCAGCGTCCTAAATAGCAATCAGCCCCAGCATTTT. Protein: CSVLNSNQPQHF.

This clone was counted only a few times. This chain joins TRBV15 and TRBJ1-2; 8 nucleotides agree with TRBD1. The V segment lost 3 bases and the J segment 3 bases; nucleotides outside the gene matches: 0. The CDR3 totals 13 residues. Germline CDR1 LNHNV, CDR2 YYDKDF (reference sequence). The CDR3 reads CATSRDRDYGYTF. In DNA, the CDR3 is TGTGCCACCAGCAGGGACAGGGACTATGGCTACACCTTC.

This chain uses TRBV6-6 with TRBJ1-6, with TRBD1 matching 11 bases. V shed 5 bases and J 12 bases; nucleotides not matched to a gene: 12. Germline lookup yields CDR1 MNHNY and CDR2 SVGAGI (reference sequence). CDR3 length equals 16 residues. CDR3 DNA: TGTGCCAGCAGTACCAGCCGGGACAGGGGGTTCGAACCCCTCCACTTT. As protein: CASSTSRDRGFEPLHF.

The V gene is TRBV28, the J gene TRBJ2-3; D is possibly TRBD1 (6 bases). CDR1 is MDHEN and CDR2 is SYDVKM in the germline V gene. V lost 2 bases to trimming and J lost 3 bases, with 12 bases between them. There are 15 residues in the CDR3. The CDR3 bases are TGTGCCAGCAGTTTACCGAAACAGGGTACAGATACGCAGTATTTT. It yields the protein CASSLPKQGTDTQYF.